What follows are 28 T cell receptor beta chains derived from one specimen sequenced in a study of blood T cell repertoires in COVID-19 (dated by TCRdb to 2019 to 2021). Libraries came from the immunoSEQ multiplex PCR assay. Not all clones reach the TCRdb copy of this immuneACCESS table, which keeps in-frame sequences only. Checked studies attribute under half of the gap to unresolved V genes and leave the rest unexplained. The sample table holds 350,000 to 400,000 clones, of which approximately 90% were seen once. Of the sample, about 0.86% is held by the ten largest clones. Sequencing input: PBMCs or T cells enriched from blood (not recorded which). The receptors were gathered from a woman in her thirties or forties who had been exposed to COVID-19.

This CDR3 is CASSYGLYTGELFF. CDR3 bases: TGTGCCAGCAGTTACGGACTGTACACCGGGGAGCTGTTTTTT. The chain recombines TRBV6-5 with TRBJ2-2; weak D call: TRBD2 (5 bases). Trimming removed 2 bases at V and 3 bases at J, with 7 bases between. The CDR3 covers 14 residues. Germline V gene sequence: CDR1 MNHEY, CDR2 SVGAGI.

The CDR3 DNA sequence: TGTGCCAGCAGTCCACAGGCTAATTCACCCCTCCACTTT. Translated, it gives CASSPQANSPLHF. The V call is TRBV25-1, the J call TRBJ1-6; a weak D match, TRBD1 (5 bases). V was shortened by 5 bases and J by 6 bases, with 8 bases between the two germline ends. This CDR3 has 13 residues. The germline V gene has CDR1 MGHDK and CDR2 SYGVNS.

The chain recombines TRBV21-1 with TRBJ1-1. TRBV21-1 is a known pseudogene. The CDR3 is made up of 16 amino acids. This CDR3 reads CASSPRGGGGDTEAFF. DNA for the CDR3: TGTGCCAGCAGCCCCCGAGGAGGCGGGGGGGACACTGAAGCTTTCTTT.

The chain is built from TRBV10-3 and TRBJ1-2; tentatively, D is TRBD1 (5 bases). CDR1 is ENHRY, CDR2 SYGVKD, per germline. The CDR3 contains 16 residues. V was clipped by 5 bases and J by 6 bases, with 22 bases between them. The CDR3, as DNA: TGTGCCATCAGTAATAAACAGGACCCCCATCGGAATGGCTACACCTTC. It encodes CAISNKQDPHRNGYTF.

The chain carries TRBV18 and TRBJ1-1; TRBD1 matches 7 bases. This CDR3 comprises 14 residues. After removal of 5 bases from V and 2 bases from J, the junction contained 5 bases not matched to a gene. The V gene's germline CDR1 is KGHSH and CDR2 LQKENI. Here the CDR3 reads CASSSRDSNTEAFF. The CDR3, as DNA: TGTGCCAGCTCATCACGGGACAGTAACACTGAAGCTTTCTTT.

CDR3 loop: CASSLATGTPGETQYF. The CDR3 region has the DNA TGTGCCAGCAGCTTAGCAACAGGGACCCCAGGGGAGACCCAGTACTTC. This sequence joins TRBV7-6 and TRBJ2-5; tentative D call: TRBD1 (6 bases). Germline CDR1 SGHVS, CDR2 FNYEAQ. Trimming removed 0 bases at V and 5 bases at J, with 16 bases between. This CDR3 is 16 amino acids long.

CDR3 sequence reads: CASSEYEERGYTF. The DNA of the CDR3 is TGTGCCAGCAGTGAATACGAGGAGAGGGGCTACACCTTC. The chain combines TRBV25-1 with TRBJ1-2, with D unclear. V was cut by 0 bases and J by 8 bases, with 10 bases left in between. Germline V gene data show CDR1 as MGHDK and CDR2 as SYGVNS. This CDR3 region has 13 residues.

This clone was counted a few times. The chain joins TRBV29-1 to TRBJ2-7; D is ambiguous. V was trimmed by 2 bases and J by 3 bases, leaving 8 bases between them. Germline loops: CDR1 SQVTM, CDR2 ANQGSEA. The CDR3 covers 12 residues. The CDR3 region is CSVELADYEQYF. DNA for the CDR3: TGCAGCGTTGAACTTGCGGACTACGAGCAGTACTTC.

This chain connects TRBV30 to TRBJ1-1; D not certain. There are 12 residues in the CDR3. The ends were cut back, 5 bases at V and 1 base at J, with 8 bases in the middle. The V gene's germline CDR1 is GTSNPN and CDR2 SVGIG (reference sequence). The CDR3 loop is CAWQDGNTEAFF. CDR3 coding DNA: TGTGCCTGGCAGGATGGGAACACTGAAGCTTTCTTT.

J is TRBJ1-1 and V is TRBV18, with 7 bases lining up with TRBD1. The CDR3 spans 15 residues. The germline V gene encodes CDR1 KGHSH and CDR2 LQKENI. Trimming cost V 3 bases and J 11 bases; bases outside gene matches: 15. The CDR3 DNA reads TGTGCCAGCTCACCCTACACAGGGGATACCTCCTTTGCTTTCTTT. This codes for CASSPYTGDTSFAFF.

In this sample, this clone turned up once. CDR3 sequence reads: CASSLGGHPRGKNIQYF. For the CDR3, the DNA is TGTGCCAGCAGCTTAGGGGGACACCCTCGTGGCAAAAACATTCAGTACTTC. The rearrangement joins TRBV7-6 to TRBJ2-4; TRBD1 is a possible D gene (6 bases). Germline CDR1 is SGHVS and CDR2 is FNYEAQ. V lost 1 base to trimming and J lost 3 bases, with 16 bases between them. The CDR3 is 17 residues long.

The DNA of the CDR3 is TGCGCCAGCAGCTTGGTTGGCCCTCGACTAGCGGGGGGGCAGGGATCCTACAATGAGCAGTTCTTC. Encoded protein: CASSLVGPRLAGGQGSYNEQFF. V and J are TRBV5-1 and TRBJ2-1; 14 nucleotides align to TRBD2. J lost 1 base, V lost 0 bases, and 15 bases had no gene match. This CDR3 region has 22 residues. The germline V gene encodes CDR1 SGHRS and CDR2 YFSETQ.

This sequence joins TRBV20-1 and TRBJ1-1; D perhaps matches TRBD1 (5 bases). This CDR3 has 11 amino acids. Per the germline V gene, CDR1 is DFQATT and CDR2 is SNEGSKA (reference sequence). V was clipped by 6 bases and J by 7 bases, with 12 bases between them. The chain's CDR3 is CSAGTPIEAFF. CDR3 in DNA: TGCAGTGCCGGGACTCCCATTGAAGCTTTCTTT.

V gene TRBV10-2 combines with J gene TRBJ1-1; 9 bases are shared with TRBD1. V gave up 6 bases and J gave up 11 bases; unmatched junction bases: 10. CDR3 length: 13 amino acids. The germline gives CDR1 WSHSY, CDR2 SAAADI. This chain's CDR3 is CASSPGTGRSAFF. The CDR3 nucleotides read TGCGCCAGCAGCCCCGGGACAGGGAGGAGCGCTTTCTTT.

This clone has a single count. The chain combines TRBV3-1 (or the pseudogene TRBV3-2) with TRBJ1-1; possible D gene TRBD1, 6 bases. V was trimmed by 0 bases and J by 1 base, leaving 12 bases between them. Germline V gene data show CDR1 as LGHDT and CDR2 as YNNKEL (reference sequence). The length of the CDR3 is 16 residues. The CDR3 loop is CASSQDWPGENTEAFF. In DNA, the CDR3 is TGTGCCAGCAGCCAAGATTGGCCAGGGGAGAACACTGAAGCTTTCTTT.

The chain recombines TRBV30 with TRBJ1-1, with D possibly being TRBD1 (5 bases). V was shortened by 5 bases and J by 10 bases, with 20 bases between the two germline ends. CDR1 and CDR2 from the germline V gene are GTSNPN and SVGIG (reference sequence). The CDR3 covers 13 residues. The chain's CDR3 is CAWGRDFGFGAFF. CDR3 bases: TGTGCCTGGGGAAGGGACTTCGGGTTTGGAGCTTTCTTT.

This clone was recorded a few times. The chain recombines TRBV13 with TRBJ1-1; possible D gene TRBD1, 6 bases. V was clipped by 4 bases and J by 4 bases, with 16 bases between them. This CDR3 has 15 amino acids. Germline CDR1 PRHDT, CDR2 FYEKMQ (reference sequence). The CDR3 reads CASSSGVLGGTEAFF. The CDR3 DNA is TGTGCCAGCAGCTCCGGGGTTCTAGGGGGCACTGAAGCTTTCTTT.

The rearrangement joins TRBV29-1 to TRBJ2-2, with 7 bases that match TRBD1. V was clipped by 4 bases and J by 5 bases; unmatched bases: 22. The V gene's germline CDR1 is SQVTM and CDR2 ANQGSEA. The CDR3 consists of 19 residues. The chain's CDR3 is CSVGCDRVVRLRSTGELFF. DNA of the CDR3: TGCAGCGTTGGATGCGACAGGGTTGTCCGCCTCCGCTCTACCGGGGAGCTGTTTTTT.

The genes are TRBV10-1 and TRBJ1-1, with a possible D match to TRBD1 (6 bases). Germline V CDR1 and CDR2: WNHNN, SYGVQD (reference sequence). The CDR3 has 14 amino acids. Trimming stripped 4 bases from V and 7 bases from J, with 16 bases between. The chain's CDR3 is CASSAKQGSLEAFF. The CDR3 DNA follows: TGCGCCAGCAGTGCCAAGCAGGGGTCCCTTGAAGCTTTCTTT.

V gene TRBV19 combines with J gene TRBJ2-5; the D gene is possibly TRBD1 (6 bases). Germline V gives CDR1 LNHDA, CDR2 SQIVND (reference sequence). This CDR3 is built from 16 residues. The V gene lost 1 base and the J gene lost 1 base, with 13 bases spanning the gap. CDR3 in DNA: TGTGCCAGTAGTATAGGCGGCGGCAGGGGCCAAGAGACCCAGTACTTC. Its protein product is CASSIGGGRGQETQYF.

The J gene is TRBJ1-1, the V gene TRBV18, with D unclear. This CDR3 has 13 residues. CDR1 and CDR2 (germline): KGHSH, LQKENI. Trimming took off 1 base at V and 8 bases at J, with 11 bases between the two ends. The CDR3 DNA reads as TGTGCCAGCTCACCACTTGGAGTTAAGGAAGCTTTCTTT. Protein product: CASSPLGVKEAFF.

The V and J genes are TRBV7-2 and TRBJ1-4; D is uncertain. With 5 bases removed from V and 6 bases from J, the gap between germline ends came to 19 bases. Germline CDR1 SGHTA, CDR2 FQGNSA. The CDR3 is 16 residues long. The CDR3 region has the DNA TGTGCCAGCAGCCCCCGTACCTGGAGAGCAGATGAAAAACTGTTTTTT. As protein: CASSPRTWRADEKLFF. Drawing the rest from reference TRBV7-2 and TRBJ1-4, the complete variable domain is GAGVSQSPSNKVTEKGKDVELRCDPISGHTALYWYRQSLGQGLEFLIYFQGNSAPDKSGLPSDRFSAERTGGSVSTLTIQRTQQEDSAVYLCASSPRTWRADEKLFFGSGTQLSVL.

The chain joins TRBV15 to TRBJ2-7; 10 positions agree with TRBD2. V lost 0 bases and J lost 5; bases outside the gene matches: 7. Per germline, CDR1 LNHNV and CDR2 YYDKDF (reference sequence). The CDR3 runs 16 residues. CDR3 coding DNA: TGTGCCACCAGCAGAGATCGCTCTAGCGGGAGAGACGAGCAGTACTTC. Amino acids: CATSRDRSSGRDEQYF.

The V and J genes are TRBV5-4 and TRBJ2-6; 8 bases agree with TRBD1. CDR1 and CDR2 (germline): SGHNT, YYREEE (reference sequence). The CDR3 contains 15 residues. Germline trimming cut 6 bases from V and 2 bases from J; bases unmatched to any gene: 4. CDR3 bases: TGTGCCAGCACCGGACAGGGAACTGGGGCCAACGTCCTGACTTTC. The encoded protein is CASTGQGTGANVLTF.

V usage is TRBV5-8 and J usage is TRBJ1-4; 9 bases line up with TRBD1. Trimming removed 4 bases from V and 3 bases from J; junction bases left unmatched: 4. Germline values: CDR1 SGHTS, CDR2 YDEGEE. This CDR3 spans 15 amino acids. The CDR3 sequence: CASSRWTGANEKLFF. The CDR3 bases are TGTGCCAGCAGCCGATGGACAGGGGCTAATGAAAAACTGTTTTTT. Full variable domain (remainder filled in from reference TRBV5-8 and TRBJ1-4): EAGVTQSPTHLIKTRGQQATLRCSPISGHTSVYWYQQALGLGLQFLLWYDEGEERNRGNFPPRFSGRQFPNYSSELNVNALELEDSALYLCASSRWTGANEKLFFGSGTQLSVL.

J is TRBJ2-3 and V is TRBV9; 9 bases map to TRBD2. The CDR3 has 15 residues. From germline, CDR1 is SGDLS and CDR2 YYNGEE. V gave up 0 bases and J gave up 6 bases; unmatched junction bases: 5. In DNA, the CDR3 is TGTGCCAGCAGCGTAGGGGCGGGGGGGCCCGATACGCAGTATTTT. Translated, it gives CASSVGAGGPDTQYF.

This chain joins TRBV27 and TRBJ1-2; D perhaps matches TRBD1 (5 bases). The CDR3 is made up of 18 amino acids. V was cut by 0 bases and J by 8 bases, with 25 bases left in between. CDR1 and CDR2 from the germline V gene are MNHEY and SMNVEV (reference sequence). The CDR3 reads CASSLSAATRALGYGYTF. CDR3 nucleotide sequence: TGTGCCAGCAGTTTATCCGCCGCCACCAGGGCCCTCGGGTACGGCTACACCTTC.

The chain combines TRBV3-1 (or the pseudogene TRBV3-2) with TRBJ1-2; a possible D gene is TRBD1 (6 bases). Germline loops: CDR1 LGHDT, CDR2 YNNKEL (reference sequence). V lost 4 bases and J lost 9, with 12 bases in between. This CDR3 comprises 12 residues. In DNA, the CDR3 is TGTGCCAGCAGCCCACGAACAGGGAGCTACACCTTC. This sequence encodes CASSPRTGSYTF.